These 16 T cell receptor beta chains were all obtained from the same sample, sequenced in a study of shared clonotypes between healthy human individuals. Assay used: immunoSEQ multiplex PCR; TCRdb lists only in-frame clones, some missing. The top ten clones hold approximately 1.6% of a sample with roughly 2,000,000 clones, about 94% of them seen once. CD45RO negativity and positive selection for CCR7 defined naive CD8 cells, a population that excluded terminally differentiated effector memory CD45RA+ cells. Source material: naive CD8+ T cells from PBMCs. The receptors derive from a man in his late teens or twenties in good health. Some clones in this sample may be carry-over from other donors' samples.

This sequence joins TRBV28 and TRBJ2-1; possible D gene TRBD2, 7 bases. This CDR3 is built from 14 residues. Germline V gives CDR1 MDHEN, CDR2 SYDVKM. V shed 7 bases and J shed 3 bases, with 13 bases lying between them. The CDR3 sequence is CASNRGALYNEQFF. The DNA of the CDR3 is TGTGCCAGCAATCGGGGGGCCCTCTACAATGAGCAGTTCTTC.

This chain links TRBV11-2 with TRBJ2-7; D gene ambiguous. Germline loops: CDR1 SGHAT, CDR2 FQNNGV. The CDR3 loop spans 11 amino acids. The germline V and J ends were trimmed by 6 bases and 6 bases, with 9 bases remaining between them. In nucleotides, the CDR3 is TGTGCCAGCAGGGGGATGGGCGAGCAGTACTTC. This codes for CASRGMGEQYF.

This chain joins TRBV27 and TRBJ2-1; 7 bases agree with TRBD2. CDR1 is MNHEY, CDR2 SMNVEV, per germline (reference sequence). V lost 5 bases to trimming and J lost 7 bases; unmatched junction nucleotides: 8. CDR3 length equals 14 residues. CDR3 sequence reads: CASSPLGEGNEQFF. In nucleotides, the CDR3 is TGTGCCAGCAGTCCCCTGGGGGAGGGTAATGAGCAGTTCTTC.

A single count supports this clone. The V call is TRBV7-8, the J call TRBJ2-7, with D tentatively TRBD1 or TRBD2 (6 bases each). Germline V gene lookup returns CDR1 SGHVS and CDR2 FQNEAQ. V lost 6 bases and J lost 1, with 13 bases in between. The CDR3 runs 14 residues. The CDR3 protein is CASRTQGRSYEQYF. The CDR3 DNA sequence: TGTGCCAGCAGAACTCAGGGGAGGTCCTACGAGCAGTACTTC.

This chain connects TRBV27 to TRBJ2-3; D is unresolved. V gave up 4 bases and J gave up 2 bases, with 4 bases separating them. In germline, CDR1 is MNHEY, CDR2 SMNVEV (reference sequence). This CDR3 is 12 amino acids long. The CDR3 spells CASSSITDTQYF. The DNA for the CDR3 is TGTGCCAGCAGTTCGATCACAGATACGCAGTATTTT.

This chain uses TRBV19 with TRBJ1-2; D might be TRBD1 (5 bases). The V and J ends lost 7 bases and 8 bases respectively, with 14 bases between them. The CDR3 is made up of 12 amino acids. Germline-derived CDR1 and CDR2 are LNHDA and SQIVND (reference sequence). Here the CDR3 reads CASTQGGRGYTF. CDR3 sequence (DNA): TGTGCCAGTACGCAGGGAGGCCGGGGCTACACCTTC.

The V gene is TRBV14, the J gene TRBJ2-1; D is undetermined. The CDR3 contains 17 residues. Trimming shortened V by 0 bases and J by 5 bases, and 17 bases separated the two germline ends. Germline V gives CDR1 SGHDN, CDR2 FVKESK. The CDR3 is CASSQDLRIAWNNEQFF. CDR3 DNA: TGTGCCAGCAGCCAAGATTTAAGAATAGCATGGAACAATGAGCAGTTCTTC.

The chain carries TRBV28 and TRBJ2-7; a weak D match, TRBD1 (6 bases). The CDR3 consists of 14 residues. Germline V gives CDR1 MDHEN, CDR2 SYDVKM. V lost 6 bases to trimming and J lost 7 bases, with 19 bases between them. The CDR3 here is CASSPGPGVSEQYF. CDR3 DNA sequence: TGTGCCAGCAGCCCCGGCCCAGGGGTAAGTGAGCAGTACTTC.

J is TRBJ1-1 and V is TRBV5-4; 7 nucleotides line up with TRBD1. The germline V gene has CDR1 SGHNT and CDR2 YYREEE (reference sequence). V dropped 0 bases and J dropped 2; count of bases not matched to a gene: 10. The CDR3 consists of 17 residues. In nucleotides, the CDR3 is TGTGCCAGCAGCTTGGGCCCCAGGGGGGAAGGTAACACTGAAGCTTTCTTT. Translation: CASSLGPRGEGNTEAFF.

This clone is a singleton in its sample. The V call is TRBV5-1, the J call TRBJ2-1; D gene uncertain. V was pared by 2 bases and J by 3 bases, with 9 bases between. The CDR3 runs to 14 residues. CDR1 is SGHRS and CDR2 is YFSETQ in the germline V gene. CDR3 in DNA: TGCGCCAGCAGCTTCAAGACGGACTACAATGAGCAGTTCTTC. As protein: CASSFKTDYNEQFF.

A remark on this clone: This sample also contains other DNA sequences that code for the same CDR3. The CDR3 region is CASSLNGYEQYF. The CDR3 region has the DNA TGTGCCAGCAGTTTAAATGGTTACGAGCAGTACTTC. The chain combines TRBV27 with TRBJ2-7; D is unresolved. The CDR3 is 12 amino acids. Trimming stripped 2 bases from V and 4 bases from J, with 6 bases between. Germline CDR1 and CDR2: MNHEY and SMNVEV (reference sequence).

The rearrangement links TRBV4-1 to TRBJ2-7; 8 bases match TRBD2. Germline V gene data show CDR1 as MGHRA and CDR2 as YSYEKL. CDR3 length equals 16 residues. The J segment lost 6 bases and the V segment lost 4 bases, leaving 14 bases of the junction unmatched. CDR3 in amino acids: CASSPSGERELIEQYF. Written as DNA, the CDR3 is TGCGCCAGCAGCCCATCTGGGGAGCGGGAGCTAATCGAGCAGTACTTC.

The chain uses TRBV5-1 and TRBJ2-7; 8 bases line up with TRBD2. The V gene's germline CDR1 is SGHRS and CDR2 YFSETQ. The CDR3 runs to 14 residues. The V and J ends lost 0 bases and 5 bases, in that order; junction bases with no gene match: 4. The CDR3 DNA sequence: TGCGCCAGCAGCTTGGGGGGGACTAGAAACGAGCAGTACTTC. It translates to CASSLGGTRNEQYF.

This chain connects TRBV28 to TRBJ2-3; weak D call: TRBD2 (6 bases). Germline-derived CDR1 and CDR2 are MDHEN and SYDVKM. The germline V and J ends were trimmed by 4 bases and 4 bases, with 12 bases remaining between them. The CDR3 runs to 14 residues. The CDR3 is CASSWGKRADTQYF. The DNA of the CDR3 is TGTGCCAGCAGTTGGGGCAAGCGGGCAGATACGCAGTATTTT.

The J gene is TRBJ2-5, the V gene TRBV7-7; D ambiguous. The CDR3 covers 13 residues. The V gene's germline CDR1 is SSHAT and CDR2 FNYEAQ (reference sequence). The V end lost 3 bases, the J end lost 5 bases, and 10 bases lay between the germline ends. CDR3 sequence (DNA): TGTGCCAGCAGCTTGAGGTGGGCGGAGACCCAGTACTTC. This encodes CASSLRWAETQYF.

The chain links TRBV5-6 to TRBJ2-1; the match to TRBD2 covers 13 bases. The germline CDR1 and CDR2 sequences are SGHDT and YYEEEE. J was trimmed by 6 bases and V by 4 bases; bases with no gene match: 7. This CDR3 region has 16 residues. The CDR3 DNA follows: TGTGCCAGCAGCGCGGGACTAGCGGGACCCGGCAATGAGCAGTTCTTC. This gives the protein CASSAGLAGPGNEQFF.